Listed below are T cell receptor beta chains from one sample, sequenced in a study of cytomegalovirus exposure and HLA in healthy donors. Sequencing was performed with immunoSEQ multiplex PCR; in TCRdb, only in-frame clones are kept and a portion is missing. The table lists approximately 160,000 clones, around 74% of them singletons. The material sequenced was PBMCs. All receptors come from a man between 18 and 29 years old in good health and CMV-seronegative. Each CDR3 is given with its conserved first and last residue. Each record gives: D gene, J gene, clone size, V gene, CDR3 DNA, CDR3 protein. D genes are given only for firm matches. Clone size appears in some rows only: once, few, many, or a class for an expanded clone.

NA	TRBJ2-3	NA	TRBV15	TGTGCCACCAGCAGAGATCAGGTCCCAGATACGCAGTATTTT	CATSRDQVPDTQYF
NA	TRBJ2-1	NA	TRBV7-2	TGTGCCAGCAGCTCGCCGACTGCCAGCTCCTACAATGAGCAGTTCTTC	CASSSPTASSYNEQFF
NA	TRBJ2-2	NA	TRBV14	TGTGCCAGCAGCCAAAGGTTGATAGGGGAGGAGGCCGGGGAGCTGTTTTTT	CASSQRLIGEEAGELFF
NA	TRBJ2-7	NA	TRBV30	TGTGCCTGGAGTACGTCTAGCGCCGGGGAGCAGTACTTC	CAWSTSSAGEQYF
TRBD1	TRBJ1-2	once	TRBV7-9	TGTGCCAGCAGCAAACAGGGGCTCCGCGACTATGGCTACACCTTC	CASSKQGLRDYGYTF
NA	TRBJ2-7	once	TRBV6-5	TGTGCCAGCTCAACCGGCTACGAGCAGTACTTC	CASSTGYEQYF
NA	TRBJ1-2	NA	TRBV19	TGTGCCACCCGAATTCTTGGCGGCTACACCTTC	CATRILGGYTF
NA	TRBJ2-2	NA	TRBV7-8	TGTGCCAGCACCAGGCGCGTATCGGGGGAGCTGTTTTTT	CASTRRVSGELFF
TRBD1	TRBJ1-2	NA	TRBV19	TGTGCCACCAGACAGGGAAGCTCGTATGGCTACACCTTC	CATRQGSSYGYTF
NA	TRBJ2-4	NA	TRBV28	TGTGCCAGCAGTTCGGACTCGCTCTTCCAAAGCATTCAGTACTTC	CASSSDSLFQSIQYF
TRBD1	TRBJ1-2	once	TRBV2	TGTGCCAGCAGTAGGACAGGGGAGGCCCATGGCTACACCTTC	CASSRTGEAHGYTF
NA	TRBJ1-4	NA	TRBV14	TGTGCCAGCAGCCAAGCGGAGGGAGGGCTTGTAAAACTGTTTTTT	CASSQAEGGLVKLFF
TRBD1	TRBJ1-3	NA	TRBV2	TGTGCCAGCAGTGACCAGGGGGCGGGAAACACCATATATTTT	CASSDQGAGNTIYF
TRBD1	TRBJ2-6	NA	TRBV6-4	TGTGCCAGCCGCCCTTACGGGACAGGGAACTCTGGGGCCAACGTCCTGACTTTC	CASRPYGTGNSGANVLTF
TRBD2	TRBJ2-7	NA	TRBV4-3	TGCGCCAGCAGCCCCTTCGGGGGGTCGGCGGAGCAGTACTTC	CASSPFGGSAEQYF
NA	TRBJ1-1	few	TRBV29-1	TGCAGCGAAGTTAGGGGGAACACTGAAGCTTTCTTT	CSEVRGNTEAFF
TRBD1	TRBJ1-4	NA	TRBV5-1	TGCGCCAGCAGCTTCACAGGGGTTACTAATGAAAAACTGTTTTTT	CASSFTGVTNEKLFF
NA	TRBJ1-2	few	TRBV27	TGTGCCAGCACCCAACTAGGCGGGCGAGGCTACACCTTC	CASTQLGGRGYTF
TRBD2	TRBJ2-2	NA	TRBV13	TGTGCCAGCAGCCCCGCGGGATTAGCGGGAGCCGGGGAGCTGTTTTTT	CASSPAGLAGAGELFF
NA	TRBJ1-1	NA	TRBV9	TGTGCCAGCAGCGTATCCACAACGAACACTGAAGCTTTCTTT	CASSVSTTNTEAFF
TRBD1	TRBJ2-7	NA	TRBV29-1	TGCAGCGTTGTCCTATCCGGGACAGGGCAATACTCCTACGAGCAGTACTTC	CSVVLSGTGQYSYEQYF
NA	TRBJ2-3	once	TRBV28	TGTGCCAGCAGTCCCTCGGACTTCCGAGGGATAGATACGCAGTATTTT	CASSPSDFRGIDTQYF
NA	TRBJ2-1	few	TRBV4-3	TGCGCCAGCAGCCAAGATTTCGGGAATGAGCAGTTCTTC	CASSQDFGNEQFF
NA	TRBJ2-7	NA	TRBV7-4	TGTGCCAGCAGCTTAGGCGGGCTAGCAGCTCCGGGGAGGAGCTTC	CASSLGGLAAPGRSF
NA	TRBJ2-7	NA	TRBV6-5	TGTGCCAGCAGTTACGGCAGGGTCGACGAGCAGTACTTC	CASSYGRVDEQYF